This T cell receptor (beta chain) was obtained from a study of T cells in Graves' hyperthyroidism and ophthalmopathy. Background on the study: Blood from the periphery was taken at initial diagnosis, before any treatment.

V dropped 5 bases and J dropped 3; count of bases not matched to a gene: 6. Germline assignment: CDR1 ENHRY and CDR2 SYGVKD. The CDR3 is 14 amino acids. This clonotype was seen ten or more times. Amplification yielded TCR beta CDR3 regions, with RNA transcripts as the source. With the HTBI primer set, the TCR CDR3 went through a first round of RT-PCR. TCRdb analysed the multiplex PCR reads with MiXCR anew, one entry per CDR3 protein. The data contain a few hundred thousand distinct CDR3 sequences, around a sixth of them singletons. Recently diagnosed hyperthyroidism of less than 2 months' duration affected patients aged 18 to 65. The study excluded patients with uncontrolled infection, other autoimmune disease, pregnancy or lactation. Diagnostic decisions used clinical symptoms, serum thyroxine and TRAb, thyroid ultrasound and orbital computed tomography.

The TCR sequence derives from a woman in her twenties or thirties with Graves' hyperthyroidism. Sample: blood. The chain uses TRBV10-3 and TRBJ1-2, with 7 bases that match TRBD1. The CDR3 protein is CAISQGQTYYGYTF. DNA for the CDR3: TGTGCCATCAGTCAGGGACAGACTTACTATGGCTACACCTTC.